Following are 9 T cell receptor beta chains from one sample sequenced in a study of blood T cell repertoires in COVID-19. Sequencing was performed with immunoSEQ multiplex PCR; in TCRdb, only in-frame clones are kept and a portion is missing. The sample records 80,000 or so clones, roughly 84% being singletons. The sequencing sample was made of peripheral blood. These receptors were taken from a man in his sixties with COVID-19, enrolled during active disease.

In DNA form, the CDR3 reads TGCAGTGCTAGTACCCCAGGGGACGTTAGCAATCAGCCCCAGCATTTT. Translating it yields CSASTPGDVSNQPQHF. The chain combines TRBV20-1 with TRBJ1-5, with a possible D match to TRBD1 (6 bases). The CDR3 spans 16 residues. Germline loops: CDR1 DFQATT, CDR2 SNEGSKA (reference sequence). The V gene lost 3 bases and the J gene lost 0 bases, with 15 bases spanning the gap.

The chain links TRBV6-5 to TRBJ2-1, with D perhaps matching TRBD2 (6 bases). Trimming pared 0 bases from V and 2 bases from J, leaving 8 bases between. The CDR3 extends over 15 amino acids. Looked up from germline, CDR1 is MNHEY and CDR2 is SVGAGI. In DNA, the CDR3 is TGTGCCAGCAGTTACTCTAGCGGAACCTACAATGAGCAGTTCTTC. Residues: CASSYSSGTYNEQFF.

This chain links TRBV7-9 with TRBJ1-1; D gene uncertain. The germline gives CDR1 SEHNR, CDR2 FQNEAQ (reference sequence). This CDR3 has 13 residues. The germline V and J ends were trimmed by 8 bases and 3 bases, with 13 bases remaining between them. CDR3 sequence reads: CASPEVSDTEAFF. CDR3 sequence (DNA): TGTGCCAGCCCCGAAGTATCGGACACTGAAGCTTTCTTT.

The J gene is TRBJ2-7, the V gene TRBV21-1; no DNA check was done on the table's D call, TRBD1. TRBV21-1 represents a pseudogene. There are 17 residues in the CDR3. The CDR3, as DNA: TGTGCCAGCAGCAAAGTGCTCTGCCCCAGGCGCTCCTACGAGCAGTACTTC. It is translated as CASSKVLCPRRSYEQYF.

The chain combines TRBV27 with TRBJ2-7, with D hard to call. Germline V gene lookup returns CDR1 MNHEY and CDR2 SMNVEV (reference sequence). Trimming took off 1 base at V and 1 base at J, with 8 bases between the two ends. This CDR3 is built from 14 residues. The CDR3, as DNA: TGTGCCAGCAGTTTATTTCCAGGTTCCTACGAGCAGTACTTC. Translating gives CASSLFPGSYEQYF.

The V gene is TRBV3-1 (or the pseudogene TRBV3-2), the J gene TRBJ2-1; 11 positions agree with TRBD2. CDR1 and CDR2 from the germline V gene are LGHDT and YNNKEL (reference sequence). CDR3 size: 15 residues. V gave up 6 bases and J gave up 7 bases; unmatched junction bases: 8. In DNA form, the CDR3 reads TGTGCCAGCAGGTATAGCGGGGGGGCGGAAAATGAGCAGTTCTTC. Encoded protein: CASRYSGGAENEQFF.

The sample holds one count of this clone. This rearrangement joins TRBV7-9 to TRBJ2-5; 12 bases line up with TRBD2. The length of the CDR3 is 16 residues. Unmatched junction bases numbered 7, after V lost 5 bases and J lost 3 bases. The V gene's germline CDR1 is SEHNR and CDR2 FQNEAQ (reference sequence). In nucleotides, the CDR3 is TGTGCCAGCAGCGTAAAGACTAGCGGGGGAAAAGAGACCCAGTACTTC. It codes for CASSVKTSGGKETQYF.

This clone was found once. The chain carries TRBV18 and TRBJ2-4, with TRBD2 identical over 14 bases. This CDR3 has 20 residues. V dropped 2 bases and J dropped 0; count of bases not matched to a gene: 9. Germline CDR1 reads KGHSH; CDR2 reads LQKENI. The CDR3: CASSPLTSGRERLAKNIQYF. The CDR3 DNA reads as TGTGCCAGCTCACCATTGACTAGCGGGAGGGAAAGACTAGCCAAAAACATTCAGTACTTC.

V is TRBV13 and J is TRBJ1-6; a weak D match, TRBD1 (5 bases). V lost 2 bases to trimming and J lost 5 bases, with 10 bases between them. CDR3 length: 15 amino acids. CDR1 and CDR2 from the germline V gene are PRHDT and FYEKMQ (reference sequence). CDR3 in amino acids: CASSLSQGNNSPLHF. The CDR3 DNA reads as TGTGCCAGCAGCTTAAGTCAGGGAAATAATTCACCCCTCCACTTT. The full variable domain, with the rest looked up from reference TRBV13 and TRBJ1-6, is AAGVIQSPRHLIKEKRETATLKCYPIPRHDTVYWYQQGPGQDPQFLISFYEKMQSDKGSIPDRFSAQQFSDYHSELNMSSLELGDSALYFCASSLSQGNNSPLHFGNGTRLTVT.